The source of this TCR beta chain is a study of T cell responses to AZD1222 COVID-19 vaccine. Findings of the study overall: Reports say nearly half of spike-specific TCRs go after unmutated variant regions.

Researchers grouped second doses given at about 4 or about 12 weeks into one pool. Looked up from germline, CDR1 is SNHLY and CDR2 is FYNNEI. The CDR3 consists of 14 residues. The ends were cut back, 7 bases at V and 0 bases at J, with 10 bases in the middle. Points on this clone: What it binds is unknown.

Libraries were prepared by immunoSEQ multiplex PCR; TCRdb keeps only in-frame clonotypes and omits some of them. In the table there are more than 95,000 clones, roughly 82% of which are singletons. This receptor was obtained from an adult who received the AZD1222 COVID-19 vaccine. Sequenced material: peripheral blood, taken 28 days after the second AZD1222 dose. The genes are TRBV2 and TRBJ1-5, with D uncertain. The CDR3 sequence: CASIEKYSNQPQHF. For the CDR3, the DNA is TGTGCCAGCATAGAGAAATATAGCAATCAGCCCCAGCATTTT.